These 14 T cell receptor beta chains came from one sample sequenced in a study of cytomegalovirus exposure and HLA in healthy donors (dated by TCRdb to 2016 to 2017). Libraries came from the immunoSEQ multiplex PCR assay. For the multiplex PCR, a mixture combining 60 forward primers for TCR Vbeta segments and 13 reverse primers for TCR Jbeta segments was used. Sourced from immuneACCESS, this table was stored by TCRdb with only in-frame sequences that have V and J called. A share of the clones is absent; for the studies checked, an unresolved V gene accounts for under half, and the remainder has no known explanation. The sample table holds some 130,000 clones, of which approximately 61% were seen once. Less than 2% of the sample is held by the ten biggest clonotypes. The sample was PBMCs. The source of these receptors is a young man in good health and CMV-seropositive.

In regard to this clone: Other DNA sequences in the sample encode the same CDR3. V usage is TRBV27 and J usage is TRBJ2-1, with D unresolved. V dropped 5 bases and J dropped 4 bases, with 12 bases sitting between them. Germline CDR1 is MNHEY and CDR2 is SMNVEV (reference sequence). The CDR3 runs to 14 residues. CDR3: CASSLWAEYNEQFF. The CDR3, as DNA: TGTGCCAGCAGTCTATGGGCAGAATACAATGAGCAGTTCTTC.

The CDR3 here is CASRLFGVGQPPHDEQFF. For the CDR3, the DNA is TGTGCCAGCAGGCTCTTCGGGGTTGGACAGCCGCCACACGATGAGCAGTTCTTC. The rearrangement links TRBV13 to TRBJ2-1, with TRBD1 as a possible D gene (6 bases). Per germline, CDR1 PRHDT and CDR2 FYEKMQ (reference sequence). This CDR3 contains 18 residues. V dropped 6 bases and J dropped 8 bases, with 29 bases sitting between them.

The rearrangement joins TRBV5-6 to TRBJ2-7, with 8 bases fitting TRBD1. The germline CDR1 and CDR2 sequences are SGHDT and YYEEEE. After removal of 4 bases from V and 4 bases from J, the junction contained 7 bases not matched to a gene. The CDR3 totals 14 residues. CDR3 in amino acids: CASSDQGARYEQYF. Here the CDR3 DNA reads TGTGCCAGCAGCGACCAGGGGGCTCGGTACGAGCAGTACTTC.

This rearrangement joins TRBV10-3 to TRBJ1-1; TRBD1 matches at 7 bases. The V segment lost 11 bases and the J segment 5 bases; nucleotides outside the gene matches: 5. CDR1 and CDR2 (germline): ENHRY, SYGVKD. CDR3 length: 11 residues. In nucleotides, the CDR3 is TGTGCCTCACAGGGGAGGACTGAAGCTTTCTTT. Translation gives CASQGRTEAFF.

The rearrangement uses TRBV5-3 and TRBJ2-5, with TRBD1 matching over 7 bases. TRBV5-3 qualifies as an ORF whose function is uncertain. V gave up 0 bases and J gave up 5 bases; unmatched junction bases: 7. The CDR3 loop spans 15 amino acids. In DNA form, the CDR3 reads TGTGCCAGAAGCTTGGCCTTTACAGGGGAGGAGACCCAGTACTTC. Its translation: CARSLAFTGEETQYF.

This clone was counted a few times. V and J are TRBV4-2 and TRBJ2-5, with D perhaps TRBD1 (6 bases). The CDR3 spans 14 residues. Trimming cost V 1 base and J 1 base, with 7 bases left between them. The V gene's germline CDR1 is LGHNA and CDR2 YNFKEQ. The CDR3 nucleotides are TGTGCCAGCAGCCAAGGGACAGCCCAAGAGACCCAGTACTTC. This sequence encodes CASSQGTAQETQYF.

This clone was picked up a small number of times. The chain has TRBV5-1 and TRBJ2-7; 7 bases line up with TRBD2. The germline V gene encodes CDR1 SGHRS and CDR2 YFSETQ. This CDR3 spans 17 amino acids. V lost 4 bases, J lost 2 bases, and 15 bases stayed unmatched. CDR3 sequence reads: CASSARGGSRVPYEQYF. The CDR3 DNA reads as TGCGCCAGCAGCGCGAGGGGCGGGAGTAGAGTCCCCTACGAGCAGTACTTC.

Only a few counts were recorded for this clone. V and J are TRBV5-1 and TRBJ1-1, with 12 bases matching TRBD1. V was clipped by 4 bases and J by 1 base; unmatched bases: 2. The CDR3 contains 15 residues. Germline V lookup: CDR1 SGHRS, CDR2 YFSETQ. The CDR3 loop is CASSRGQGANTEAFF. Written as DNA, the CDR3 is TGCGCCAGCAGCCGGGGACAGGGGGCGAACACTGAAGCTTTCTTT.

The chain carries TRBV28 and TRBJ2-5; 10 nucleotides agree with TRBD1. This CDR3 has 16 residues. Germline values: CDR1 MDHEN, CDR2 SYDVKM. V dropped 6 bases and J dropped 0; count of bases not matched to a gene: 7. The CDR3 coding sequence is TGTGCCAGCAGCAAGACAGGGGGCGCATACCAAGAGACCCAGTACTTC. Translated: CASSKTGGAYQETQYF.

The chain couples TRBV7-9 to TRBJ1-2; D remains ambiguous. The germline gives CDR1 SEHNR, CDR2 FQNEAQ (reference sequence). Trimming pared 8 bases from V and 6 bases from J, leaving 19 bases between. The CDR3 sequence is 14 residues long. The CDR3 sequence is CASGERTAEHGYTF. DNA for the CDR3: TGTGCCAGCGGGGAGCGGACCGCAGAGCATGGCTACACCTTC.

This clone appeared a few times. The chain uses TRBV7-3 and TRBJ2-1, with 7 bases aligning to TRBD1. Losses at the gene ends were 3 bases for V and 2 bases for J; bases not matched to a gene: 4. The CDR3 contains 15 residues. In germline, CDR1 is SGHTA, CDR2 FQGTGA. The CDR3 spells CASSFDRAAYNEQFF. The CDR3 DNA is TGTGCCAGCAGCTTCGACAGGGCAGCCTACAATGAGCAGTTCTTC.

The chain links TRBV9 to TRBJ2-5, with 9 bases fitting TRBD1. Germline V gene lookup returns CDR1 SGDLS and CDR2 YYNGEE. The ends lost 3 bases at V and 3 bases at J; junction bases unmatched: 9. The length of the CDR3 is 16 residues. The CDR3 bases are TGTGCCAGCAGCGCCCGACGACAGGGGGTTGAAGAGACCCAGTACTTC. It specifies CASSARRQGVEETQYF.

This sequence joins TRBV10-2 and TRBJ1-4, with a tentative D call TRBD1 (6 bases). Germline lookup yields CDR1 WSHSY and CDR2 SAAADI. Trimming stripped 6 bases from V and 5 bases from J, with 13 bases between. The CDR3 consists of 14 residues. The CDR3 is CASRKGQPNEKLFF. The CDR3 DNA is TGCGCCAGCAGGAAAGGACAGCCCAATGAAAAACTGTTTTTT.

A few counts support this clone. V usage is TRBV21-1 and J usage is TRBJ2-2; TRBD1 is taken as the D call from the table, unchecked against the DNA. TRBV21-1 has pseudogene status. There are 18 residues in the CDR3. The CDR3 region has the DNA TGTGCCAGCAGCCCCTCCCTGGGTAGACAGGGGAACGCCGGGGAGCTGTTTTTT. Translated, it gives CASSPSLGRQGNAGELFF.